These 18 T cell receptor beta chains were sequenced from one sample in a study of blood T cell repertoires in COVID-19. Some clones are missing from TCRdb's copy, which holds only in-frame ones; the method was immunoSEQ multiplex PCR. This sample has 25,000 to 35,000 clones, with more than 65% found just once. The specimen was peripheral blood. These receptors were taken from a woman in her fifties or sixties with acute or convalescent COVID-19.

V usage is TRBV19 and J usage is TRBJ2-7; TRBD2 matches 10 bases. The CDR3 spans 15 residues. The germline V gene has CDR1 LNHDA and CDR2 SQIVND (reference sequence). The V and J ends lost 2 bases and 3 bases, in that order; junction bases with no gene match: 4. CDR3 DNA: TGTGCCAGTAGTATAAGTAGCGGGGGGCTCTACGAGCAGTACTTC. Translation: CASSISSGGLYEQYF.

The V gene is TRBV30, the J gene TRBJ1-5; D might be TRBD1 (6 bases). Germline V gene data show CDR1 as GTSNPN and CDR2 as SVGIG (reference sequence). This CDR3 comprises 13 residues. V lost 2 bases, J lost 4 bases, and 9 bases lay in between. CDR3 in amino acids: CAWSPDSNQPQHF. CDR3 nucleotide sequence: TGTGCCTGGAGTCCGGACAGTAATCAGCCCCAGCATTTT.

This chain links TRBV19 with TRBJ1-1; 9 positions agree with TRBD1. The V segment lost 5 bases and the J segment 5 bases; nucleotides outside the gene matches: 3. Germline V CDR1 and CDR2: LNHDA, SQIVND (reference sequence). The CDR3 extends over 13 amino acids. The DNA for the CDR3 is TGTGCCAGTAGTTGGGACAGGGTTACTGAAGCTTTCTTT. Protein sequence: CASSWDRVTEAFF.

J is TRBJ1-6 and V is TRBV7-9; D is ambiguous. Germline lookup yields CDR1 SEHNR and CDR2 FQNEAQ (reference sequence). V was clipped by 3 bases and J by 13 bases, with 13 bases between them. The CDR3 spans 13 residues. The CDR3 nucleotides are TGTGCCAGCAGCTTTGCGGGAGTCTCCCCCCTCCACTTT. Translated: CASSFAGVSPLHF.

This clone is a singleton in its sample. The chain is built from TRBV10-2 and TRBJ1-2, with D unresolved. The CDR3 covers 11 residues. Germline V gene data show CDR1 as WSHSY and CDR2 as SAAADI. The V and J ends lost 8 bases and 7 bases respectively, with 11 bases between them. CDR3: CASGVLGGYTF. CDR3 sequence (DNA): TGCGCCAGCGGTGTTCTCGGTGGCTACACCTTC.

This clone has only a few counts. This sequence joins TRBV14 and TRBJ1-2, with D possibly matching TRBD1 (6 bases). Germline CDR1 SGHDN, CDR2 FVKESK. V was clipped by 3 bases and J by 3 bases, with 14 bases between them. The CDR3 is 15 amino acids. For the CDR3, the DNA is TGTGCCAGCAGCCATCTGGACAGTCCTCACTATGGCTACACCTTC. It encodes CASSHLDSPHYGYTF.

V is TRBV6-5 and J is TRBJ2-7; a weak D match, TRBD1 (7 bases). From germline, CDR1 is MNHEY and CDR2 SVGAGI. The CDR3 is 14 amino acids. The germline V and J ends were trimmed by 5 bases and 3 bases, with 14 bases remaining between them. Here the CDR3 reads CASSTSGGLYEQYF. DNA for the CDR3: TGTGCCAGCAGTACCTCAGGGGGGCTCTACGAGCAGTACTTC.

The J gene is TRBJ1-2, the V gene TRBV6-5, with D hard to call. This CDR3 is built from 15 residues. Trimming removed 5 bases at V and 4 bases at J, with 17 bases between. Germline V gene data show CDR1 as MNHEY and CDR2 as SVGAGI. CDR3 nucleotides: TGTGCCAGCAGTACTTCTGGGAGAGGAGTCTATGGCTACACCTTC. It yields the protein CASSTSGRGVYGYTF.

The chain combines TRBV29-1 with TRBJ2-7; TRBD1 agrees at 9 bases. Per the germline V gene, CDR1 is SQVTM and CDR2 is ANQGSEA. V lost 7 bases, J lost 5 bases, and 12 bases stayed unmatched. This CDR3 has 14 amino acids. CDR3 in DNA: TGCAGCGCCGGAGCGGGACAGGGTACGGACGAGCAGTACTTC. It is translated as CSAGAGQGTDEQYF.

The chain links TRBV20-1 to TRBJ1-2, with D possibly matching TRBD1 (6 bases). The V and J ends lost 5 bases and 8 bases respectively, with 12 bases between them. Germline-derived CDR1 and CDR2 are DFQATT and SNEGSKA (reference sequence). This CDR3 region has 11 residues. The CDR3 nucleotides are TGCAGTGCTCCCAGGGGCGGGGGCTACACCTTC. Protein product: CSAPRGGGYTF.

This clone showed up just once. The chain recombines TRBV6-5 with TRBJ1-2; D gene uncertain. Deletions cut 0 bases from V and 8 bases from J, with 10 bases between. Germline V gene lookup returns CDR1 MNHEY and CDR2 SVGAGI. The CDR3 covers 13 residues. The CDR3 sequence: CASSYSDSGGYTF. In DNA, the CDR3 is TGTGCCAGCAGTTACTCGGACTCGGGAGGCTACACCTTC.

This chain uses TRBV9 with TRBJ1-2; 9 bases are a match to TRBD1. CDR1 and CDR2 from the germline V gene are SGDLS and YYNGEE. This CDR3 contains 14 residues. Trimming took 3 bases from V and 4 from J; bases not matched to a gene: 4. The CDR3 here is CASSEMTGGYGYTF. CDR3 DNA: TGTGCCAGCAGCGAAATGACAGGGGGCTATGGCTACACCTTC.

There are many counts of this clone. The chain couples TRBV2 to TRBJ1-1; tentatively, D is TRBD1 (6 bases). From germline, CDR1 is SNHLY and CDR2 FYNNEI. With 4 bases removed from V and 3 bases from J, the gap between germline ends came to 6 bases. The CDR3 consists of 12 residues. CDR3: CASSGTDTEAFF. In DNA form, the CDR3 reads TGTGCCAGCAGTGGGACAGACACTGAAGCTTTCTTT.

V usage is TRBV13 and J usage is TRBJ2-7, with 10 bases fitting TRBD1. The CDR3 length is 17 residues. From germline, CDR1 is PRHDT and CDR2 FYEKMQ (reference sequence). The V gene end was trimmed by 4 bases and the J gene end by 5 bases; junction bases not matched to a gene: 14. The CDR3 sequence: CASSSTPGGTGDDEQYF. The CDR3 DNA follows: TGTGCCAGCAGCTCGACCCCCGGCGGGACAGGGGATGACGAGCAGTACTTC.

The chain recombines TRBV7-3 with TRBJ2-5, with a weak D call TRBD1 (5 bases). CDR1 SGHTA and CDR2 FQGTGA come from the germline V gene. This CDR3 has 15 residues. The V and J ends lost 5 bases and 0 bases respectively, with 13 bases between them. The CDR3: CASSPARTNQETQYF. CDR3 nucleotides: TGTGCCAGCAGCCCCGCCCGGACAAACCAAGAGACCCAGTACTTC.

The rearrangement joins TRBV6-6 to TRBJ2-3, with D perhaps TRBD1 (5 bases). V was trimmed by 7 bases and J by 3 bases, leaving 8 bases between them. The germline V gene has CDR1 MNHNY and CDR2 SVGAGI (reference sequence). The CDR3 is made up of 12 amino acids. This CDR3 reads CASTQGTDTQYF. As DNA, the CDR3 is TGTGCCAGCACGCAGGGAACAGATACGCAGTATTTT.

This chain links TRBV2 with TRBJ1-3; no firm D call. Deletions cut 8 bases from V and 0 bases from J, with 8 bases between. Per the germline V gene, CDR1 is SNHLY and CDR2 is FYNNEI. The CDR3 has 13 amino acids. The chain's CDR3 is CASVRSSGNTIYF. The CDR3 nucleotides are TGTGCCAGCGTGAGGAGCTCTGGAAACACCATATATTTT.

This chain uses TRBV5-1 with TRBJ2-7; 10 nucleotides agree with TRBD1. Germline CDR1 SGHRS, CDR2 YFSETQ. This CDR3 is built from 15 residues. After removal of 7 bases from V and 6 bases from J, the junction contained 13 bases not matched to a gene. The CDR3 sequence is CASRTSGTGEVEQYF. The DNA for the CDR3 is TGCGCCAGCCGAACATCCGGGACAGGGGAAGTCGAGCAGTACTTC.